The 25 T cell receptor beta chains given below trace back to one sample, sequenced in a study of shared clonotypes between healthy human individuals. Using immunoSEQ multiplex PCR, the repertoire was profiled, and TCRdb retains in-frame clones only, with some absent. The data contain about 520,000 clones, about 85% of them singletons. What was sequenced was PBMCs. The receptor source for this set is a woman in her thirties or forties in good health. Some clones in this sample may be carry-over from other donors' samples.

The chain joins TRBV2 to TRBJ2-2; 8 positions match TRBD2. This CDR3 has 13 residues. V lost 6 bases to trimming and J lost 4 bases; unmatched junction nucleotides: 1. From germline, CDR1 is SNHLY and CDR2 FYNNEI. This chain's CDR3 is CASSLAGTGELFF. In nucleotides, the CDR3 is TGTGCCAGCAGCCTAGCGGGCACCGGGGAGCTGTTTTTT.

This rearrangement joins TRBV28 to TRBJ2-1, with 7 positions matching TRBD1. The germline V gene encodes CDR1 MDHEN and CDR2 SYDVKM. The trim removed 6 bases at V and 10 bases at J, leaving 18 bases unmatched. The length of the CDR3 is 16 residues. CDR3 sequence reads: CASSLTGVRTIGEQFF. Here the CDR3 DNA reads TGTGCCAGCAGCCTTACAGGGGTGAGAACAATAGGGGAGCAGTTCTTC.

V is TRBV18 and J is TRBJ2-7; D possibly corresponds to TRBD1 (5 bases). Germline lookup yields CDR1 KGHSH and CDR2 LQKENI. The CDR3 length is 12 residues. V was cut by 4 bases and J by 7 bases, with 11 bases left in between. The CDR3 DNA reads TGTGCCAGCTCACGCGACCCAGGGGAGCAGTACTTC. As protein: CASSRDPGEQYF.

J is TRBJ2-2 and V is TRBV7-3, with 7 positions matching TRBD1. The CDR3 totals 16 residues. The junction had 9 bases not matched to a gene; V was cut back by 4 bases and J by 4 bases. Germline V gene lookup returns CDR1 SGHTA and CDR2 FQGTGA. Written as DNA, the CDR3 is TGTGCCAGCAGCTCACCGACAGGGTCGGTCACCGGGGAGCTGTTTTTT. It translates to CASSSPTGSVTGELFF.

This clone was picked up one time. The chain recombines TRBV27 with TRBJ1-1; 7 positions match TRBD1. The V and J ends lost 5 bases and 1 base, in that order; junction bases with no gene match: 4. CDR1 is MNHEY and CDR2 is SMNVEV in the germline V gene (reference sequence). There are 14 residues in the CDR3. The CDR3 protein is CASSQGGANTEAFF. CDR3 nucleotide sequence: TGTGCCAGCAGTCAAGGGGGCGCGAACACTGAAGCTTTCTTT.

This clone was seen a single time. V and J are TRBV11-2 and TRBJ1-1, with D maybe TRBD1 (5 bases). V shed 1 base and J shed 1 base, with 7 bases lying between them. This CDR3 is built from 14 residues. Germline assignment: CDR1 SGHAT and CDR2 FQNNGV. CDR3 coding DNA: TGTGCCAGCAGCTTAGCCACAGGGAACACTGAAGCTTTCTTT. Translation: CASSLATGNTEAFF.

The chain combines TRBV9 with TRBJ2-2; D is possibly TRBD1 (5 bases). V was cut by 1 base and J by 5 bases, with 12 bases left in between. Looked up from germline, CDR1 is SGDLS and CDR2 is YYNGEE. The CDR3 consists of 15 residues. CDR3 sequence: CASSVLQGGTGELFF. For the CDR3, the DNA is TGTGCCAGCAGCGTATTGCAGGGTGGGACCGGGGAGCTGTTTTTT.

This chain connects TRBV2 to TRBJ1-2, with D perhaps TRBD1 (5 bases). CDR1 and CDR2 (germline): SNHLY, FYNNEI. The CDR3 totals 14 residues. V was clipped by 11 bases and J by 6 bases, with 22 bases between them. For the CDR3, the DNA is TGTGCCGAACCCCGGGGCGGGACCTATGATGGCTACACCTTC. Protein sequence: CAEPRGGTYDGYTF.

This clone has a count of ten or more. This CDR3 is also generated by other DNA sequences in the sample. CDR3 in amino acids: CASSPSTDTQYF. CDR3 coding DNA: TGTGCCAGCAGTCCTTCGACAGATACGCAGTATTTT. This chain connects TRBV27 to TRBJ2-3; D gene uncertain. In germline, CDR1 is MNHEY, CDR2 SMNVEV (reference sequence). Deletions cut 5 bases from V and 3 bases from J, with 6 bases between. The CDR3 spans 12 residues.

Of note for this clone: A read error likely explains this, since a far larger clone differs by one base. CDR3 sequence reads: CASSRGQWNNEAFF. The DNA of the CDR3 is TGCGCCAGCAGCCGGGGACAGTGGAACAATGAAGCTTTCTTT. This chain uses TRBV4-1 with TRBJ1-1; 7 bases are shared with TRBD1. The CDR3 sequence is 14 residues long. Germline CDR1 and CDR2: MGHRA and YSYEKL.

This clone was seen once. This may be a read error: a much more frequent sequence differs by one nucleotide. Other nucleotide sequences in the sample specify the same CDR3. The chain recombines TRBV15 with TRBJ1-3; no clear D. In germline, CDR1 is LNHNV, CDR2 YYDKDF (reference sequence). The CDR3 extends over 16 amino acids. Trimming cost V 0 bases and J 0 bases, with 9 bases left between them. CDR3 sequence: CATSRDPGNSGNTIYF. The CDR3 region has the DNA TGTGCCACCAGCAGAGATCCGGGTAACTCTGGAAACACCATATATTTT.

V is TRBV1 and J is TRBJ2-2; the table's D call TRBD2 went unverified against the DNA. TRBV1 corresponds to a pseudogene. The CDR3 runs to 14 residues. Here the CDR3 DNA reads TGCACCAGCAGCCAAGGGCTAGCAGCCGGGGAGCTGTTTTTT. Its translation is CTSSQGLAAGELFF.

This clone has only one observation. J is TRBJ2-1 and V is TRBV7-3, with 9 bases matching TRBD2. Germline V CDR1 and CDR2: SGHTA, FQGTGA. The CDR3 loop spans 19 amino acids. After removal of 5 bases from V and 7 bases from J, the junction contained 21 bases not matched to a gene. The CDR3 DNA reads TGTGCCAGCAGCCCGCAGATACGGTGGGGGACTAGCCTTGAAAATGAGCAGTTCTTC. It codes for CASSPQIRWGTSLENEQFF.

The V call is TRBV7-8, the J call TRBJ2-7; 12 bases agree with TRBD2. V was pared by 5 bases and J by 2 bases, with 4 bases of the junction left unmatched. This CDR3 spans 15 amino acids. Per the germline V gene, CDR1 is SGHVS and CDR2 is FQNEAQ. CDR3 region: CASSATSGRTYEQYF. CDR3 in DNA: TGTGCCAGCAGCGCTACTAGCGGGAGGACCTACGAGCAGTACTTC.

The chain combines TRBV7-2 with TRBJ1-2; 7 bases agree with TRBD1. Germline CDR1 SGHTA, CDR2 FQGNSA. The CDR3 covers 13 residues. V was pared by 1 base and J by 10 bases, with 6 bases of the junction left unmatched. CDR3 DNA: TGTGCCAGCAGCTTAGTGAGACAGGGACTCTACACCTTC. It yields the protein CASSLVRQGLYTF.

With regard to this clone: A single base is all that separates this from a far larger clone, so a read error is likely. The same CDR3 is also encoded by other DNA sequences in this sample. The chain recombines TRBV6-6 with TRBJ1-4, with no clear D. The CDR3 covers 15 residues. Germline CDR1 reads MNHNY; CDR2 reads SVGAGI (reference sequence). Written as DNA, the CDR3 is TGTGCCAGCAGTTACTCTTGGCAGGACCTTGAAAAACTGTTTTTC. Translating gives CASSYSWQDLEKLFF.

The genes are TRBV6-4 and TRBJ1-1; perhaps TRBD1 as D (5 bases). Germline assignment: CDR1 MRHNA and CDR2 SNTAGT. This CDR3 region has 14 residues. The ends were cut back, 8 bases at V and 5 bases at J, with 18 bases in the middle. The CDR3 sequence: CASAPRAEGTEAFF. CDR3 DNA sequence: TGTGCCAGCGCCCCCAGGGCCGAGGGAACTGAAGCTTTCTTT.

About this clone itself: It is likely a read error: a sequence one base away is far more abundant. The genes are TRBV5-4 and TRBJ1-1, with D possibly TRBD1 on 5 matching bases. Per the germline V gene, CDR1 is SGHNT and CDR2 is YYREEE (reference sequence). CDR3 length equals 13 residues. The CDR3 nucleotides read TGTGCCAACAGCCCAGGACAGAACACTGAAGCTTTCTTT. Its protein is CANSPGQNTEAFF.

This sequence joins TRBV7-9 and TRBJ1-1; a weak D match, TRBD1 (6 bases). CDR1 is SEHNR and CDR2 is FQNEAQ in the germline V gene (reference sequence). Trimming took off 5 bases at V and 6 bases at J, with 16 bases between the two ends. The CDR3 sequence is 14 residues long. As DNA, the CDR3 is TGTGCCAGCAGCCTACTAGGGGGATTTGCTGAAGCTTTCTTT. Its protein product is CASSLLGGFAEAFF. The full variable domain, its missing parts supplied by reference TRBV7-9 and TRBJ1-1, is DTGVSQNPRHKITKRGQNVTFRCDPISEHNRLYWYRQTLGQGPEFLTYFQNEAQLEKSRLLSDRFSAERPKGSFSTLEIQRTEQGDSAMYLCASSLLGGFAEAFFGQGTRLTVV.

J is TRBJ2-1 and V is TRBV5-1; D uncertain. Per germline, CDR1 SGHRS and CDR2 YFSETQ. Trimming pared 4 bases from V and 9 bases from J, leaving 11 bases between. The CDR3 spans 12 residues. DNA of the CDR3: TGCGCCAGCAGCCCGGTAGGCGGTGAGCAGTTCTTC. Amino acids: CASSPVGGEQFF. Looking up the rest from reference TRBV5-1 and TRBJ2-1 gives the full variable domain: KAGVTQTPRYLIKTRGQQVTLSCSPISGHRSVSWYQQTPGQGLQFLFEYFSETQRNKGNFPGRFSGRQFSNSRSEMNVSTLELGDSALYLCASSPVGGEQFFGPGTRLTVL.

This sequence joins TRBV9 and TRBJ2-1; D perhaps matches TRBD2 (6 bases). Germline CDR1 SGDLS, CDR2 YYNGEE. The CDR3 runs to 15 residues. V lost 0 bases and J lost 6, with 13 bases in between. The CDR3 region is CASSVVGLLSNEQFF. In nucleotides, the CDR3 is TGTGCCAGCAGCGTAGTGGGACTCCTAAGCAATGAGCAGTTCTTC.

The rearrangement joins TRBV2 to TRBJ1-5; TRBD1 is a possible D gene (5 bases). The CDR3 consists of 12 residues. Per the germline V gene, CDR1 is SNHLY and CDR2 is FYNNEI. Trimming took 4 bases from V and 5 from J, leaving 6 bases between them. This chain's CDR3 is CASSGGDQPQHF. DNA for the CDR3: TGTGCCAGCAGTGGAGGGGATCAGCCCCAGCATTTT.

V and J are TRBV7-3 and TRBJ1-1; D perhaps matches TRBD1 (6 bases). V was shortened by 1 base and J by 3 bases, with 12 bases between the two germline ends. Germline V gene sequence: CDR1 SGHTA, CDR2 FQGTGA. CDR3 size: 15 residues. Here the CDR3 reads CASSLIGGAHTEAFF. The DNA of the CDR3 is TGTGCCAGCAGCTTAATCGGGGGCGCCCACACTGAAGCTTTCTTT.

The chain joins TRBV7-9 to TRBJ1-1, with 10 bases aligning to TRBD1. Losses at the gene ends were 4 bases for V and 0 bases for J; bases not matched to a gene: 8. The CDR3 is made up of 17 amino acids. Germline V gene data show CDR1 as SEHNR and CDR2 as FQNEAQ (reference sequence). The CDR3 nucleotides read TGTGCCAGCAGCTATGGGACAGGGGATTTTATGAACACTGAAGCTTTCTTT. Amino acid sequence: CASSYGTGDFMNTEAFF.

For the CDR3, the DNA is TGTGCCAGCAGCCTCATAGGACTAGCGGGAGTAGGGGAGACCCAGTACTTC. Its protein is CASSLIGLAGVGETQYF. The chain combines TRBV11-2 with TRBJ2-5, with 13 positions matching TRBD2. V dropped 5 bases and J dropped 5; count of bases not matched to a gene: 11. Germline loops: CDR1 SGHAT, CDR2 FQNNGV. CDR3 length: 17 amino acids.